The 9 T cell receptor beta chains listed next were all sequenced from one sample in a study of blood T cell repertoires in COVID-19. Sequencing was performed with immunoSEQ multiplex PCR; in TCRdb, only in-frame clones are kept and a portion is missing. The sample has some 96,000 clones, roughly 86% seen once; the top ten hold around 10%. The sample was peripheral blood. The receptor source for this set is a man aged 50 to 60 with acute or convalescent COVID-19.

The V call is TRBV19, the J call TRBJ2-6; 11 bases map to TRBD1. The CDR3 runs to 18 residues. Losses at the gene ends were 4 bases for V and 0 bases for J; bases not matched to a gene: 5. Germline V gene data show CDR1 as LNHDA and CDR2 as SQIVND (reference sequence). The CDR3 DNA reads as TGTGCCAGTAGTACTTGGGACAGGGGGAGCTCTGGGGCCAACGTCCTGACTTTC. Its protein product is CASSTWDRGSSGANVLTF.

The chain carries TRBV19 and TRBJ2-4, with 13 bases aligning to TRBD2. Losses at the gene ends were 4 bases for V and 1 base for J; bases not matched to a gene: 16. This CDR3 spans 21 amino acids. Per the germline V gene, CDR1 is LNHDA and CDR2 is SQIVND (reference sequence). DNA for the CDR3: TGTGCCAGTAGTAATTTTGGACCGGGACTAGCGGGAAGCCTGGCCAAAAACATTCAGTACTTC. Its translation: CASSNFGPGLAGSLAKNIQYF.

This chain links TRBV19 with TRBJ1-6; perhaps TRBD1 as D (6 bases). The germline CDR1 and CDR2 sequences are LNHDA and SQIVND (reference sequence). V dropped 6 bases and J dropped 0 bases, with 15 bases sitting between them. This CDR3 has 17 amino acids. For the CDR3, the DNA is TGTGCCAGTAGCTCCGGGACAATGAGCTCCTATAATTCACCCCTCCACTTT. Protein product: CASSSGTMSSYNSPLHF.

The chain joins TRBV7-8 to TRBJ2-7; D is undetermined. The CDR3 contains 16 residues. V shed 0 bases and J shed 2 bases, with 14 bases lying between them. CDR1 and CDR2 from the germline V gene are SGHVS and FQNEAQ. The CDR3 is CASSLAHYPTPYEQYF. The CDR3 nucleotides read TGTGCCAGCAGCTTAGCCCACTACCCCACTCCCTACGAGCAGTACTTC. Supplemented by reference TRBV7-8 and TRBJ2-7, the full variable domain reads GAGVSQSPRYKVAKRGQDVALRCDPISGHVSLFWYQQALGQGPEFLTYFQNEAQLDKSGLPSDRFFAERPEGSVSTLKIQRTQQEDSAVYLCASSLAHYPTPYEQYFGPGTRLTVT.

This chain links TRBV19 with TRBJ1-1; 12 bases map to TRBD1. Unmatched junction bases numbered 10, after V lost 6 bases and J lost 11 bases. The CDR3 has 14 residues. Germline values: CDR1 LNHDA, CDR2 SQIVND (reference sequence). CDR3 nucleotides: TGTGCCAGTAGCCCTCCGGGACAGGGGGCGTCGGCTTTCTTT. Translating gives CASSPPGQGASAFF.

The rearrangement uses TRBV11-2 and TRBJ1-3; TRBD1 might be the D (5 bases). The germline V and J ends were trimmed by 3 bases and 2 bases, with 8 bases remaining between them. The CDR3 runs 14 residues. Germline loops: CDR1 SGHAT, CDR2 FQNNGV. CDR3 coding DNA: TGTGCCAGCAGCTTCCCAGGGCCTGGAAACACCATATATTTT. Translated, it gives CASSFPGPGNTIYF. Full variable domain (rest looked up from reference TRBV11-2 and TRBJ1-3): EAGVAQSPRYKIIEKRQSVAFWCNPISGHATLYWYQQILGQGPKLLIQFQNNGVVDDSQLPKDRFSAERLKGVDSTLKIQPAKLEDSAVYLCASSFPGPGNTIYFGEGSWLTVV.

This clone appeared a single time. This chain connects TRBV5-6 to TRBJ2-4, with D perhaps matching TRBD2 (5 bases). The CDR3 loop spans 15 amino acids. Germline V lookup: CDR1 SGHDT, CDR2 YYEEEE. Deletions cut 4 bases from V and 0 bases from J, with 11 bases between. The CDR3 sequence is CASSADRGAKNIQYF. In DNA, the CDR3 is TGTGCCAGCAGCGCCGACCGGGGAGCCAAAAACATTCAGTACTTC.

V is TRBV10-1 and J is TRBJ2-1; a weak D match, TRBD2 (6 bases). The CDR3 loop spans 18 amino acids. Trimming removed 0 bases at V and 4 bases at J, with 19 bases between. Germline V CDR1 and CDR2: WNHNN, SYGVQD (reference sequence). The CDR3 sequence: CASSESGLGGKRYNEQFF. CDR3 in DNA: TGCGCCAGCAGTGAGTCTGGGTTGGGCGGGAAACGGTACAATGAGCAGTTCTTC.

This clone occurred once. V usage is TRBV7-9 and J usage is TRBJ1-2; the match to TRBD1 covers 7 bases. Trimming removed 3 bases from V and 4 bases from J; junction bases left unmatched: 5. Germline V CDR1 and CDR2: SEHNR, FQNEAQ (reference sequence). The CDR3 contains 14 residues. In DNA form, the CDR3 reads TGTGCCAGCAGCTTCAAGGGGGCGTCCTATGGCTACACCTTC. Its protein product is CASSFKGASYGYTF.